Sequencing of this TCR beta chain was carried out in a study of early stage breast cancer tumors. Overall study context: Of about 17 invasive breast tumors, twelve were hormone receptor-positive, HER2-negative.

TCRdb's table, derived via immunoSEQ multiplex PCR, lists solely in-frame clones and lacks some. Of about 70,000 clones in the sample, 75% to 90% are singletons; the top ten hold about 4.8%. Trimming removed 10 bases from V and 0 bases from J, with 12 bases in between. The CDR3 is 14 residues long. Germline V CDR1 and CDR2: MNHNS, SASEGT. This clone appeared once. The sample consisted of blood. The TCR sequence derives from a person aged 40-50 years with breast cancer. The rearrangement joins TRBV6-1 to TRBJ1-4; D remains unclear. CDR3 coding DNA: TGTGCCACCACCCCAACTGCAACTAATGAAAAACTGTTTTTT. Translated: CATTPTATNEKLFF.